A single sample gave rise to the 4 T cell receptor beta chains below, sequenced in a study of blood T cell repertoires in COVID-19. Assay: immunoSEQ multiplex PCR; the TCRdb copy retains only in-frame clones and omits some. Seen here are over 200,000 clones, 81% observed once, and the top ten hold more than 8.5%. The source material was PBMCs or T cells enriched from blood (not recorded which). The receptors stem from a woman aged 50 to 65 with acute COVID-19.

The rearrangement links TRBV5-1 to TRBJ2-1; 9 bases are a match to TRBD2. The germline V gene has CDR1 SGHRS and CDR2 YFSETQ. The CDR3 length is 21 residues. V was pared by 0 bases and J by 6 bases, with 22 bases of the junction left unmatched. CDR3 DNA: TGCGCCAGCAGCTTGGAAGTCACAGGTGGGGTCGCCGGGACTAGCCTCAATGAGCAGTTCTTC. It yields the protein CASSLEVTGGVAGTSLNEQFF. Combining the CDR3 with reference TRBV5-1 and TRBJ2-1 gives the whole variable domain KAGVTQTPRYLIKTRGQQVTLSCSPISGHRSVSWYQQTPGQGLQFLFEYFSETQRNKGNFPGRFSGRQFSNSRSEMNVSTLELGDSALYLCASSLEVTGGVAGTSLNEQFFGPGTRLTVL.

The CDR3: CAISGAGGSKSYNEQFF. The CDR3, as DNA: TGTGCCATCAGTGGGGCAGGGGGCAGTAAGTCCTACAATGAGCAGTTCTTC. The V and J genes are TRBV10-3 and TRBJ2-1; TRBD1 aligns across 8 bases. This CDR3 spans 17 amino acids. CDR1 is ENHRY, CDR2 SYGVKD, per germline. V gave up 4 bases and J gave up 1 base; unmatched junction bases: 9.

CDR3 DNA sequence: TGTGCCAGCAGCCCCCGCGGGGGGGTAGGGGGAACGGAGACCCAGTACTTC. Residues: CASSPRGGVGGTETQYF. The rearrangement links TRBV7-9 to TRBJ2-5, with 9 positions matching TRBD2. Germline lookup yields CDR1 SEHNR and CDR2 FQNEAQ (reference sequence). V shed 5 bases, J shed 5 bases, and the junction held 15 bases outside the gene matches. The CDR3 runs 17 residues.

The chain links TRBV27 to TRBJ2-7; 9 bases match TRBD1. The CDR3 is 16 residues long. The germline V gene encodes CDR1 MNHEY and CDR2 SMNVEV (reference sequence). The V gene end was trimmed by 7 bases and the J gene end by 5 bases; junction bases not matched to a gene: 15. CDR3 nucleotides: TGTGCCAGCACCTCACTTTGGGGGACAGGGAGACACGAGCAGTACTTC. Amino acid sequence: CASTSLWGTGRHEQYF.